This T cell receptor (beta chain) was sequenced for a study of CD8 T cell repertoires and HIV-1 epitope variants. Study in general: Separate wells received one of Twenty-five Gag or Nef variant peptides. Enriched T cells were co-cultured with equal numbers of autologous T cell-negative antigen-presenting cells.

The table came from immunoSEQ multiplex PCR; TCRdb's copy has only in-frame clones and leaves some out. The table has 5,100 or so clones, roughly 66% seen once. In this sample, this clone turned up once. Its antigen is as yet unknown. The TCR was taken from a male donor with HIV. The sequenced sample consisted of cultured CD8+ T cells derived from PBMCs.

The CDR3 protein is CATSREQGLNEKLFF. In nucleotides, the CDR3 is TGTGCCACCAGCAGAGAGCAGGGCCTAAACGAAAAACTGTTTTTT. The chain uses TRBV15 and TRBJ1-4; possible D gene TRBD1, 5 bases. V was pared by 0 bases and J by 8 bases, with 13 bases between. Germline CDR1 reads LNHNV; CDR2 reads YYDKDF (reference sequence). The CDR3 runs 15 residues.